This T cell receptor (beta chain) appears in the sequencing data of a study of Graves' ophthalmopathy and Graves' hyperthyroidism. About the research overall: At the time of initial diagnosis and before any treatment, peripheral blood was collected. Findings of the study overall: This model predicted ophthalmopathy progression (sensitivity around 71%, specificity around 72%). Most expanded thyroid clonotypes above 0.001 frequency also appeared in blood.

A remark on this clonotype: The antigen remains unidentified.

Amplification targeted the TCR beta CDR3 regions, with RNA transcripts as the source material. HTBI-primed RT-PCR formed the first round, and a multiplex PCR formed the second. TCRdb ran MiXCR on the multiplex PCR reads and lists one entry per CDR3 protein. The table lists about 620,000 distinct CDR3 sequences, around a fifth of them singletons. Ophthalmopathy not arising within 18 months of follow-up defined hyperthyroidism as stable. The sample taken for sequencing was peripheral blood. The TCR comes from a woman aged 18-29 years with stable Graves' hyperthyroidism. Some clones in this sample may be carry-over from other donors' samples.

CDR3 sequence: CSAYRDPETQYF. CDR3 in DNA: TGCAGTGCTTACAGGGACCCAGAGACCCAGTACTTC. The gene calls are TRBV20-1 and TRBJ2-5, with D possibly matching TRBD1 (6 bases). In germline, CDR1 is DFQATT, CDR2 SNEGSKA (reference sequence). V lost 5 bases, J lost 4 bases, and 11 bases lay in between. The CDR3 sequence is 12 residues long.